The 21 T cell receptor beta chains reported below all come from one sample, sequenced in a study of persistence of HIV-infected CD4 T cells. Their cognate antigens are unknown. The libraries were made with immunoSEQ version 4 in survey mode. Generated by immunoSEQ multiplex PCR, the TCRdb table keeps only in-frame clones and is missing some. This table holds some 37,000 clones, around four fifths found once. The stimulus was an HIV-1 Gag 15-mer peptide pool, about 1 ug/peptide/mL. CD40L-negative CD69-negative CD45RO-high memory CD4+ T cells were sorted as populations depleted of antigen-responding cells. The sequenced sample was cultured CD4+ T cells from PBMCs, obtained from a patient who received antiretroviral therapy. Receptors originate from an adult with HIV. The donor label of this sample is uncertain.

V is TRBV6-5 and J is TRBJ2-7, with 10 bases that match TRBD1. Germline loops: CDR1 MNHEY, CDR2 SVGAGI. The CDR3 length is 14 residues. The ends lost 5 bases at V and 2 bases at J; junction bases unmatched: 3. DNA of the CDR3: TGTGCCAGCAGTAGGACAGGGGGGACCTACGAGCAGTACTTC. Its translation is CASSRTGGTYEQYF.

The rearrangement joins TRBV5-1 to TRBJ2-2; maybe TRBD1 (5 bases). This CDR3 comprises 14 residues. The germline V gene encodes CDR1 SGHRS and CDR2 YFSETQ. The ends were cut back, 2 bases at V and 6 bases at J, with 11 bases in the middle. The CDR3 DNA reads TGCGCCAGCAGCTTACAGGTTTCCCCCGGGGAGCTGTTTTTT. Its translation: CASSLQVSPGELFF.

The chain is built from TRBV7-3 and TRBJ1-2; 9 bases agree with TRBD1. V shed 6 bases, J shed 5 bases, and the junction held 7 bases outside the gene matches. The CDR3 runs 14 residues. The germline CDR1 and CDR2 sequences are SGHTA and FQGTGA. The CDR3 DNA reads TGTGCCAGCAGTGCTACAGGGGGCACATATGGCTACACCTTC. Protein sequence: CASSATGGTYGYTF.

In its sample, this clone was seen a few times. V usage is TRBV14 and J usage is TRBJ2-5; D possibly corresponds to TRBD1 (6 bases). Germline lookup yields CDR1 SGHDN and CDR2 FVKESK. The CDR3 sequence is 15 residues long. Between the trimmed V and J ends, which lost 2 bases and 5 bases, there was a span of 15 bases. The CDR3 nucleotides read TGTGCCAGCAGCCAAATCCAGGGGCATTTGGAGACCCAGTACTTC. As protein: CASSQIQGHLETQYF. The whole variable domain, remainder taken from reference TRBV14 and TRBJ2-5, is EAGVTQFPSHSVIEKGQTVTLRCDPISGHDNLYWYRRVMGKEIKFLLHFVKESKQDESGMPNNRFLAERTGGTYSTLKVQPAELEDSGVYFCASSQIQGHLETQYFGPGTRLLVL.

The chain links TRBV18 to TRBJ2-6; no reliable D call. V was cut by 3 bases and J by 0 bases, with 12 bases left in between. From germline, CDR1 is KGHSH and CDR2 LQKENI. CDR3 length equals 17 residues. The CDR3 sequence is CASSPNSGISGANVLTF. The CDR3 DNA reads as TGTGCCAGCTCACCTAACTCAGGAATCTCTGGGGCCAACGTCCTGACTTTC.

The CDR3 spells CASSQAQGINQPQHF. The CDR3 DNA is TGCGCCAGCAGCCAAGCCCAGGGCATTAATCAGCCCCAGCATTTT. The rearrangement links TRBV4-1 to TRBJ1-5, with D possibly being TRBD1 (5 bases). The V end was cut by 1 base, the J end by 4 bases, with 11 bases between. In germline, CDR1 is MGHRA, CDR2 YSYEKL. The CDR3 loop spans 15 amino acids.

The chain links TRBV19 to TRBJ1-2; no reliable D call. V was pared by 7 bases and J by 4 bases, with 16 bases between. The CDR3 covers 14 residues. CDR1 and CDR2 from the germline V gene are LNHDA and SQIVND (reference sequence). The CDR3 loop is CASKDPGPVYGYTF. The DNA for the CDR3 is TGTGCCAGTAAAGATCCAGGACCGGTCTATGGCTACACCTTC.

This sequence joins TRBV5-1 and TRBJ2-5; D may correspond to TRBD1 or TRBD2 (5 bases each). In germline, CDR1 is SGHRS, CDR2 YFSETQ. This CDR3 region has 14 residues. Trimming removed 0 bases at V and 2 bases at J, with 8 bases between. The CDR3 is CASSLGGIQETQYF. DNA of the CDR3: TGCGCCAGCAGCTTGGGGGGGATTCAAGAGACCCAGTACTTC.

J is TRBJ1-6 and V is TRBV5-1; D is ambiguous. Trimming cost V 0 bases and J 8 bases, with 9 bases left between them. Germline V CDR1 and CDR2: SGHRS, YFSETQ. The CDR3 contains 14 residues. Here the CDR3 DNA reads TGCGCCAGCAGCTTGGATGGGATGGATTCACCCCTCCACTTT. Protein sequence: CASSLDGMDSPLHF.

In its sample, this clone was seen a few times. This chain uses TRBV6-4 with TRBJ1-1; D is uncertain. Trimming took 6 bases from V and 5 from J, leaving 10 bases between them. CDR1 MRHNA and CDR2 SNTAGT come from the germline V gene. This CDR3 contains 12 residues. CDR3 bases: TGTGCCAGCAGGGGTGTAAGGACTGAAGCTTTCTTT. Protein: CASRGVRTEAFF.

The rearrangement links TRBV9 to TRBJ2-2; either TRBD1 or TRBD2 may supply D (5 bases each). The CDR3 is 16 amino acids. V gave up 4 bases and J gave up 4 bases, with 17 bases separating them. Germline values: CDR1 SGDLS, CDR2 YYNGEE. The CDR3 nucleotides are TGTGCCAGCAGCATAACGTGGGGGTTTACCACCGGGGAGCTGTTTTTT. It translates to CASSITWGFTTGELFF.

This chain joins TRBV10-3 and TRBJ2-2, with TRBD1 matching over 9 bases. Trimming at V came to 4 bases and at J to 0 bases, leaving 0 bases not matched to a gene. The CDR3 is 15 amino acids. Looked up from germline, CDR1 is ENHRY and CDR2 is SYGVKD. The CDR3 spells CAISGQGANTGELFF. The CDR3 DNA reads TGTGCCATCAGTGGACAGGGGGCGAACACCGGGGAGCTGTTTTTT.

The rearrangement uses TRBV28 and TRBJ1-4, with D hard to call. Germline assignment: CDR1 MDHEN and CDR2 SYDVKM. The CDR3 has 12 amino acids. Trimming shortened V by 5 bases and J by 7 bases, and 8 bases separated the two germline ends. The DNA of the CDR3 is TGTGCCAGCAGTGCGTACATTGAAAAACTGTTTTTT. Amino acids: CASSAYIEKLFF.

The CDR3 nucleotides read TGTGCCAGCACTCCGAGGAGGGGGGCGAACACCGGGGAGCTGTTTTTT. Translation: CASTPRRGANTGELFF. The gene calls are TRBV5-4 and TRBJ2-2; tentatively, D is TRBD1 or TRBD2 (6 bases each). There are 16 residues in the CDR3. V was cut by 6 bases and J by 0 bases, with 15 bases left in between. CDR1 and CDR2 from the germline V gene are SGHNT and YYREEE (reference sequence). The whole variable domain, filled in from reference TRBV5-4 and TRBJ2-2, reads ETGVTQSPTHLIKTRGQQVTLRCSSQSGHNTVSWYQQALGQGPQFIFQYYREEENGRGNFPPRFSGLQFPNYSSELNVNALELDDSALYLCASTPRRGANTGELFFGEGSRLTVL.

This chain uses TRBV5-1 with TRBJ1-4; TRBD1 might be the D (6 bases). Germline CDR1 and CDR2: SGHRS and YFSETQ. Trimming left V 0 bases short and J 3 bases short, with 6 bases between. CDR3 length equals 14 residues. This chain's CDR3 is CASSLAGANEKLFF. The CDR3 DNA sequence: TGCGCCAGCAGCTTGGCAGGGGCTAATGAAAAACTGTTTTTT.

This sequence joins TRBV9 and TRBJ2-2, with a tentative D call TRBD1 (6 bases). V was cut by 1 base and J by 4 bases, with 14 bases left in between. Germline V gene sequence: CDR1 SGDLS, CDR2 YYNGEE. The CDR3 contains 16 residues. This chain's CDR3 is CASSVFHRVGTGELFF. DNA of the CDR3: TGTGCCAGCAGCGTATTTCACAGGGTGGGCACCGGGGAGCTGTTTTTT.

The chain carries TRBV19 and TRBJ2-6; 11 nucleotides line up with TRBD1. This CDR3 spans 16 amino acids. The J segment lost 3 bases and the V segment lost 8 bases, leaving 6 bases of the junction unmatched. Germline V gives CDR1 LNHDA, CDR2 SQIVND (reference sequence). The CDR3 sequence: CASRGQGVGGANVLTF. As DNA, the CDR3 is TGTGCCAGTCGGGGACAGGGGGTAGGTGGGGCCAACGTCCTGACTTTC.

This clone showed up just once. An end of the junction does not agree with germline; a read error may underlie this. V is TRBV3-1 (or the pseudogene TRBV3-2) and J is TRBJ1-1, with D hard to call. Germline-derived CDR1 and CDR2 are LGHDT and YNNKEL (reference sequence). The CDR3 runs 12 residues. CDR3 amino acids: CASSFWNSEAFF. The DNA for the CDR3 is TGTGCCAGCAGCTTTTGGAACAGTGAAGCTTTCTTT.

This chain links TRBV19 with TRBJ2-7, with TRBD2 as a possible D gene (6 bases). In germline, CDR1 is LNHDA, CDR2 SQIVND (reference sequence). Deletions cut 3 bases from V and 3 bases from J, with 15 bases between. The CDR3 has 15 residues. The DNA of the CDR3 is TGTGCCAGTAGTATGTACCAATCGGGACTCTACGAGCAGTACTTC. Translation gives CASSMYQSGLYEQYF.

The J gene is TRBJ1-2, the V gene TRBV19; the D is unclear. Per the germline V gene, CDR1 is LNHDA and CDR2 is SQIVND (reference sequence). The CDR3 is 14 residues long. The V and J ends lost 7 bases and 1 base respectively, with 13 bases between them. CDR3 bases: TGTGCCAGTACCACCGGACGGAATAACTATGGCTACACCTTC. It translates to CASTTGRNNYGYTF.

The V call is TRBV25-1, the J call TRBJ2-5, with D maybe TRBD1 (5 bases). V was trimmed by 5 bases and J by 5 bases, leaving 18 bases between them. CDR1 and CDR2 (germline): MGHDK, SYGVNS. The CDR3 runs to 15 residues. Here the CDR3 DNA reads TGTGCCAGCAGTCCACCCGACAGTTTTGGGGAGACCCAGTACTTC. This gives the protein CASSPPDSFGETQYF.